This TCR beta chain stems from a study of Graves' ophthalmopathy and Graves' hyperthyroidism. Study-wide results and caveats: Most expanded clonotypes in thyroid above 0.001 frequency also showed up in blood. Distinction of ophthalmopathy from stable hyperthyroidism by a 13-signature model reached about 87% sensitivity and 81.08% specificity.

This clonotype was found a few times. Its antigen is not identified. The TCR beta CDR3 regions underwent amplification from RNA transcripts. First-round RT-PCR used HTBI primers; second-round multiplex PCR followed. MiXCR was run by TCRdb on the multiplex PCR reads, yielding one entry per CDR3 protein. This repertoire shows 400,000 or so distinct CDR3 sequences, approximately 15% found once; its top ten account for 5.5% to 7%. The V gene's germline CDR1 is MGHDK and CDR2 SYGVNS. After removal of 6 bases from V and 9 bases from J, the junction contained 11 bases not matched to a gene. This CDR3 region has 15 residues.

Sequenced material: peripheral blood. This clonotype was sampled from a woman between 18 and 29 years old with stable Graves' hyperthyroidism. This chain joins TRBV25-1 and TRBJ1-3, with 10 bases fitting TRBD1. CDR3 in amino acids: CASSPGTGALFTIYF. CDR3 DNA sequence: TGTGCCAGCAGCCCTGGGACAGGGGCCTTGTTCACCATATATTTT.